A selection of T cell receptor beta chains follows, all from one sample in a study of follicular helper T cells after annual influenza vaccination. TCRdb's copy holds only in-frame clones and misses some; the assay was immunoSEQ multiplex PCR. Of about 10,000 clones listed, roughly four fifths were seen once; the top ten hold about 0.8%. This sample comprised CXCR5- memory CD4+ T cells sorted from blood, obtained 7 days after influenza vaccination. Source of these receptors: an adult who received the influenza vaccine. Both conserved end residues are part of each CDR3. The order of the fields is J gene, V gene, CDR3 protein.

TRBJ2-2	TRBV7-3	CASSTRTSGGSRNTGELFF
TRBJ2-1	TRBV27	CASTDRGRTGNNEQFF
TRBJ1-1	TRBV19	CASQNRGLNTEAFF
TRBJ1-6	TRBV28	CASSSGLNNSPLHF
TRBJ1-5	TRBV18	CASSPPGGRNQPQHF
TRBJ2-7	TRBV14	CASSQVWGPYEQYF
TRBJ2-7	TRBV10-3	CAISPGTGGVRGEQYF
TRBJ2-5	TRBV9	CASSVDGPQETQYF
TRBJ2-7	TRBV6-1	CASSTGGAGSYEQYF
TRBJ1-5	TRBV19	CASSIQSGQPQHF
TRBJ2-1	TRBV5-4	CASSPGGGPYNEQFF
TRBJ2-1	TRBV7-9	CASSLVSGGVSLNEQFF
TRBJ2-5	TRBV7-2	CASSLVGGGRETQYF
TRBJ2-1	TRBV11-2	CASSLVGNEQFF
TRBJ2-1	TRBV7-2	CASSLGLAGGSDEQFF
TRBJ2-5	TRBV18	CASSPPSEETQYF
TRBJ2-7	TRBV28	CASRTGTGGLYEQYF
TRBJ2-7	TRBV27	CASTRTSGSAYEQYF
TRBJ1-2	TRBV9	CASSVVGGAGGYTF
TRBJ2-5	TRBV5-4	CASSSGPQETQYF
TRBJ2-3	TRBV7-2	CASSYDGGPYTQYF
TRBJ1-2	TRBV9	CASSPQQANGYTF
TRBJ1-1	TRBV28	CASSLSGGSTEAFF
TRBJ2-5	TRBV4-3	CASSPTLAGGVETQYF
TRBJ2-2	TRBV19	CASSISGSHTGELFF
TRBJ1-4	TRBV5-5	CASSLEGTNEKLFF
TRBJ2-5	TRBV11-2	CASRPPGSPAETQYF
TRBJ1-5	TRBV18	CASSPTRFGDFNNQPQHF
TRBJ2-1	TRBV7-3	CASSPQGQGTYNEQFF
TRBJ2-3	TRBV4-1	CASSQDENSGTAGKQYF
TRBJ2-7	TRBV18	CASSPPGSYEQYF
TRBJ1-2	TRBV7-2	CASSLLRGNYGYTF
TRBJ2-2	TRBV28	CASSSGQGATTGELFF
TRBJ2-1	TRBV7-3	CASSYGTGSGQGQFF
TRBJ2-2	TRBV19	CASSSIGWRENTGELFF
TRBJ2-5	TRBV5-8	CASSEGSGMIQETQYF
TRBJ1-5	TRBV18	CASSPGTVYSNQPQHF
TRBJ1-1	TRBV7-3	CASSPRPNTEAFF
TRBJ2-7	TRBV11-3	CASSWLAGSYEQYF
TRBJ2-5	TRBV19	CASSFQQGAETQYF
TRBJ1-1	TRBV28	CASSSPPENTEAFF